This T cell receptor beta chain was identified during a study of blood T cell repertoires in COVID-19 (dated by TCRdb to the early 2020s). The study in broad terms: Collaborator samples came from the United States, Italy and Spain and covered acute and convalescent phases of COVID-19. The material from the prospective study consisted of cDNA or gDNA derived from T cells, B-cell-depleted T cells, or PBMCs. Deeply sampled blood TCRbeta repertoires from subjects exposed to, actively infected with, or recovered from COVID-19 were included in the dataset. The repertoires were released in a freely available public database meant as a resource for research on the immune response to SARS-CoV-2. Samples were obtained from the ongoing ImmuneRACE study (first 160 participants) and from 1,000 to 1,500 subjects provided by 6 global collaborators. A de-identified subject ID, COVID-19 status, age in years and sex were almost always included in the sample metadata. Where HLA class I and class II types were available, the types were taken from metadata supplied by the sample provider, not from assay-based typing. General study outcomes and caveats: The quantity of clinical and demographic metadata differed by source and by participant and was supplied without curation.

In the case of this clone: Its antigen remains unidentified. Qualities for individual bases were not recorded, and no much larger clone is one base off.

The immunoSEQ Assay, a bias-controlled multiplex PCR, was used to amplify TCRbeta CDR3 regions from genomic DNA. Under the source paper's analysis protocol: The number of nucleated cells in each sample was estimated from the amplification of reference gene primers within the assay. To quantify the absolute abundance of each unique TCRbeta CDR3 rearrangement, sequence reads were collapsed and filtered. For each sample, productive Simpson clonality was calculated as the square root of Simpson's diversity index over productive rearrangements. TCRdb's version of the immuneACCESS table is confined to in-frame rearrangements and falls short of the full clone set. An unresolved V gene accounts for under half of the shortfall where checked; the remainder is of unknown origin. V, J and clone size reflect that table, while D and trimming were determined from the DNA. For this sample the table gives 80,000 or so clones, of which roughly 86% were detected only once. The ten largest clones add up to 7.4% of the sample.

After removal of 2 bases from V and 4 bases from J, the junction retains 4 bases not matched to a gene. The CDR3 holds 15 amino acids from the cysteine to the phenylalanine. Of the read, only the CDR3 DNA is kept; its 45 bases are in frame from base 1. The germline V gene sets CDR1 to KGHSH and CDR2 to LQKENI. Whole blood was collected in K2EDTA tubes by collaborating institutions according to the institutions' own protocols. For TCRbeta analysis, collaborators shipped samples as frozen whole blood, isolated PBMCs, or DNA extracted from either of those sample types. Sequencing used peripheral blood. The sequence was obtained from a human donor in a cohort sampled during active COVID-19. The chain is assembled from TRBV18 and TRBJ1-1; 10 central nucleotides agree with TRBD1. The DNA sequence is TGTGCCAGCTCACCAGGGACAGGGGTTGGCACTGAAGCTTTCTTT. Translation gives CASSPGTGVGTEAFF.